Shown below are 12 T cell receptor beta chains from a single sample sequenced in a study of cytomegalovirus exposure and HLA in healthy donors. Clones were read by immunoSEQ multiplex PCR, and TCRdb kept only the in-frame ones, dropping some. The table lists 100,000 to 150,000 clones, 75% to 90% of them singletons. Sequencing was done on a sample of PBMCs. These receptors were collected from a woman younger than 35 in good health and CMV-seronegative.

This clone was counted a single time. The V call is TRBV19, the J call TRBJ2-5, with TRBD2 matching 9 bases. Germline V gene data show CDR1 as LNHDA and CDR2 as SQIVND (reference sequence). The CDR3 runs 17 residues. V lost 5 bases, J lost 2 bases, and 12 bases stayed unmatched. The CDR3 sequence is CASSPGGLAASQETQYF. The CDR3 nucleotides are TGTGCCAGTAGTCCTGGGGGACTAGCAGCCTCACAAGAGACCCAGTACTTC.

This clone was detected only once. The gene calls are TRBV2 and TRBJ2-7; TRBD1 agrees at 9 bases. The length of the CDR3 is 15 residues. Germline loops: CDR1 SNHLY, CDR2 FYNNEI. J was trimmed by 5 bases and V by 7 bases; bases with no gene match: 12. The CDR3 loop reads CASTPLGQGSDEQYF. In DNA form, the CDR3 reads TGTGCCAGCACTCCGTTGGGACAGGGATCCGACGAGCAGTACTTC.

This chain connects TRBV5-1 to TRBJ2-7; perhaps TRBD2 as D (5 bases). The CDR3 loop spans 18 amino acids. Germline V lookup: CDR1 SGHRS, CDR2 YFSETQ. V dropped 3 bases and J dropped 0 bases, with 22 bases sitting between them. CDR3 loop: CASSSQLDGFLASYEQYF. The CDR3 DNA reads TGCGCCAGCAGCTCCCAGCTTGATGGTTTTCTAGCCTCCTACGAGCAGTACTTC.

V and J are TRBV30 and TRBJ2-7, with 7 bases aligning to TRBD1. Trimming cost V 0 bases and J 0 bases; bases outside gene matches: 2. The germline gives CDR1 GTSNPN, CDR2 SVGIG (reference sequence). This CDR3 region has 14 residues. The CDR3 DNA reads as TGTGCCTGGAGTGTTTACAGGGGCTCCTACGAGCAGTACTTC. Amino acid sequence: CAWSVYRGSYEQYF.

The J gene is TRBJ2-7, the V gene TRBV28, with TRBD1 matching over 10 bases. This CDR3 contains 15 residues. Germline CDR1 MDHEN, CDR2 SYDVKM. Germline trimming cut 5 bases from V and 2 bases from J; bases unmatched to any gene: 6. The CDR3 DNA reads as TGTGCCAGCAGTCCTGGGACAGGGGACACCTACGAGCAGTACTTC. Translated: CASSPGTGDTYEQYF.

The chain recombines TRBV30 with TRBJ1-1; D is perhaps TRBD1 (5 bases). The CDR3 sequence is 13 residues long. Germline V gene data show CDR1 as GTSNPN and CDR2 as SVGIG (reference sequence). CDR3 residues: CVLYRGFSTEAFF. For the CDR3, the DNA is TGTGTGCTCTATCGGGGGTTTAGCACTGAAGCTTTCTTT. The variable domain in full, with the rest retrieved from reference TRBV30 and TRBJ1-1, is SQTIHQWPATLVQPVGSPLSLECTVEGTSNPNLYWYRQAAGRGLQLLFYSVGIGQISSEVPQNLSASRPQDRQFILSSKKLLLSDSGFYLCVLYRGFSTEAFFGQGTRLTVV.

The chain couples TRBV5-1 to TRBJ2-1; 11 nucleotides line up with TRBD2. J gave up 4 bases and V 5 bases, and 8 bases lay outside the gene matches. This CDR3 region has 16 residues. Germline V gene data show CDR1 as SGHRS and CDR2 as YFSETQ. The DNA of the CDR3 is TGCGCCAGCAGGGAGGCGCTAGCGGGAGGTTACAATGAGCAGTTCTTC. It yields the protein CASREALAGGYNEQFF.

V and J are TRBV30 and TRBJ2-5; 10 nucleotides agree with TRBD2. The CDR3 loop spans 13 amino acids. CDR1 is GTSNPN, CDR2 SVGIG, per germline (reference sequence). V dropped 4 bases and J dropped 4; count of bases not matched to a gene: 3. CDR3 region: CAWTLAGVETQYF. DNA of the CDR3: TGTGCCTGGACCCTAGCGGGAGTAGAGACCCAGTACTTC.

CDR3 residues: CASSVGTSSNQPQHF. The CDR3 DNA sequence: TGTGCCAGCAGCGTAGGGACTTCCAGCAATCAGCCCCAGCATTTT. The rearrangement uses TRBV9 and TRBJ1-5, with no clear D. The CDR3 length is 15 residues. Germline CDR1 reads SGDLS; CDR2 reads YYNGEE. Trimming removed 0 bases at V and 1 base at J, with 8 bases between.

The chain is built from TRBV28 and TRBJ2-1; 13 nucleotides agree with TRBD2. The ends lost 5 bases at V and 7 bases at J; junction bases unmatched: 17. Germline-derived CDR1 and CDR2 are MDHEN and SYDVKM. The CDR3 consists of 19 residues. This CDR3 is CASSPRIWTSGRVRNEQFF. CDR3 coding DNA: TGTGCCAGCAGTCCCCGTATTTGGACTAGCGGGAGAGTCAGGAATGAGCAGTTCTTC.

The chain uses TRBV4-1 and TRBJ1-5, with a possible D match to TRBD1 (6 bases). Per the germline V gene, CDR1 is MGHRA and CDR2 is YSYEKL. This CDR3 is 17 amino acids long. V lost 2 bases to trimming and J lost 2 bases, with 16 bases between them. CDR3 sequence: CASSQLVGASGNQPQHF. In DNA, the CDR3 is TGCGCCAGCAGCCAACTAGTGGGGGCTTCGGGCAATCAGCCCCAGCATTTT.

The rearrangement joins TRBV18 to TRBJ1-3; possibly TRBD1 for D (5 bases). CDR3 length: 15 amino acids. Deletions cut 6 bases from V and 0 bases from J, with 12 bases between. From germline, CDR1 is KGHSH and CDR2 LQKENI. The CDR3 reads CASSLTRDSGNTIYF. The CDR3 DNA sequence: TGTGCCAGCTCTCTAACCAGGGACTCTGGAAACACCATATATTTT. The whole variable domain, remainder taken from reference TRBV18 and TRBJ1-3, is NAGVMQNPRHLVRRRGQEARLRCSPMKGHSHVYWYRQLPEEGLKFMVYLQKENIIDESGMPKERFSAEFPKEGPSILRIQQVVRGDSAAYFCASSLTRDSGNTIYFGEGSWLTVV.